The clone carrying this TCR beta chain showed up just once. Clones were sequenced by immunoSEQ multiplex PCR, and TCRdb holds only the in-frame ones, with some missing. Of around 530,000 clones in the sample, around 81% were seen once. Per germline, CDR1 ENHRY and CDR2 SYGVKD. With 0 bases removed from V and 5 bases from J, the gap between germline ends came to 10 bases. This CDR3 comprises 14 residues. The sample originates from a study of shared clonotypes between healthy human individuals. This sequence joins TRBV10-3 and TRBJ2-5; D might be TRBD1 (5 bases). Sequenced input: PBMCs. This TCR came from a woman between 40 and 50 years old in good health. Some clones in this sample may be carry-over from other donors' samples. In DNA form, the CDR3 reads TGTGCCATCAGTGAGTCGTGGGGCGCGGAGACCCAGTACTTC. Translation gives CAISESWGAETQYF.